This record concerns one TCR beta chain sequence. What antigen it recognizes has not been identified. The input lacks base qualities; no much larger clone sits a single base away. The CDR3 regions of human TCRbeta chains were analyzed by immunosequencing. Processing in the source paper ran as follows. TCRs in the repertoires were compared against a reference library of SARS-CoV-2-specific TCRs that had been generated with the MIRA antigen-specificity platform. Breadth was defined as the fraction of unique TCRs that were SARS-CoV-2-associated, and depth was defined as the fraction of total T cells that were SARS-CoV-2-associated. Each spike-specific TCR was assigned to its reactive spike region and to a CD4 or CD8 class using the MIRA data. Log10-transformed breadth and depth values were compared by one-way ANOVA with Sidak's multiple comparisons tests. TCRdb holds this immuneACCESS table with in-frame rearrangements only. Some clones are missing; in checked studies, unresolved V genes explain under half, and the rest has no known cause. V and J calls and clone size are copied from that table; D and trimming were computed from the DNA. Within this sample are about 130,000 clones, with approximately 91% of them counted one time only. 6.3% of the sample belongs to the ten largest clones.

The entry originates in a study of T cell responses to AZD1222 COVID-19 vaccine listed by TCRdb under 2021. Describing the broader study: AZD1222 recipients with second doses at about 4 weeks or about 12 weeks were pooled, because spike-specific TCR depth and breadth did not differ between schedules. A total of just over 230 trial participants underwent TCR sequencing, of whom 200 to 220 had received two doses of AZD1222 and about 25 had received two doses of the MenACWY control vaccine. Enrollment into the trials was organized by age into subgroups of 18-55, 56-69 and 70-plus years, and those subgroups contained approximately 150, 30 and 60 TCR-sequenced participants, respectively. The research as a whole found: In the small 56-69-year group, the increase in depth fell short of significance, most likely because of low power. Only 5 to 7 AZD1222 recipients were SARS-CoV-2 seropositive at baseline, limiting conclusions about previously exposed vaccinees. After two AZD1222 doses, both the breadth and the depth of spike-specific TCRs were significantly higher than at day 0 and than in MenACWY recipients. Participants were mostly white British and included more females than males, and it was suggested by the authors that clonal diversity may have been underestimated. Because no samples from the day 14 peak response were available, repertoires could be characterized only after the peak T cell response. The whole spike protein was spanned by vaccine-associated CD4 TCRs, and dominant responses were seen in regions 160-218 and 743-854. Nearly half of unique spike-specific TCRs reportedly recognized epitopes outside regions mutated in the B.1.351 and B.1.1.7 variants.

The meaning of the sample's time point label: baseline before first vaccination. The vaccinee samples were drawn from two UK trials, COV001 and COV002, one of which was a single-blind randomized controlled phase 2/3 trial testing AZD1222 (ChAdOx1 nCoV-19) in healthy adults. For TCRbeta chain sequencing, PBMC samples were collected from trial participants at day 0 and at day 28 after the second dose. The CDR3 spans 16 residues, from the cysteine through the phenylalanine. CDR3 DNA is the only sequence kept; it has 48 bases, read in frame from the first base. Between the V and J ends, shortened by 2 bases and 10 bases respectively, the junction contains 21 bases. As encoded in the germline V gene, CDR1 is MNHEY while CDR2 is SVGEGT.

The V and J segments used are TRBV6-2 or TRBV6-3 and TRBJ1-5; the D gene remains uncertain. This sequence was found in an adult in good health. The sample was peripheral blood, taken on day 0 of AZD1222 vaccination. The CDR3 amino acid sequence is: CASSYGVQGRVDPQHF. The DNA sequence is TGTGCCAGCAGTTACGGGGTCCAAGGCCGCGTCGATCCCCAGCATTTT.